This T cell receptor (beta chain) was captured in a study of blood T cell repertoires in COVID-19. Study members were between about 18 and 100 years old and lived in 25 or so US regions. Produced via immunoSEQ multiplex PCR; TCRdb's table is partial and in-frame only. The sample carries roughly 260,000 clones, 75% to 95% recorded once. Germline lookup yields CDR1 MNHEY and CDR2 SVGAGI. V lost 2 bases and J lost 3; bases outside the gene matches: 4. The CDR3 has 15 amino acids. Sequences were obtained from PBMCs or T cells enriched from blood (not recorded which). The J gene is TRBJ2-3, the V gene TRBV6-5; 8 nucleotides align to TRBD2. This receptor was obtained from a woman aged 18 to 35 who had recovered from COVID-19. The CDR3 DNA reads TGTGCCAGCAGTTACCCGACGGGAGGGACAGATACGCAGTATTTT. It yields the protein CASSYPTGGTDTQYF.